The sequence of this T cell receptor beta chain was determined in a study of blood T cell repertoires in COVID-19. Study as a whole: Acute-phase and convalescent COVID-19 samples originated in the United States, Italy and Spain.

TCRdb's copy holds only in-frame clones and misses some; the assay was immunoSEQ multiplex PCR. The profile shows 390,000 or so clones, around 83% of them singletons. The CDR3 is made up of 15 amino acids. V was pared by 2 bases and J by 1 base, with 11 bases between. Germline V lookup: CDR1 SGHTA, CDR2 FQGTGA. Participants came from 20 to 25 US areas, aged roughly 18 to 95 years. The origin of this receptor is a woman aged 45 to 65 who had recovered from COVID-19. The sample comprised PBMCs or T cells enriched from blood (not recorded which). The V gene is TRBV7-3, the J gene TRBJ2-5, with a tentative D call TRBD1 (5 bases). The CDR3 loop reads CASSLQGSGQETQYF. The CDR3 DNA reads as TGTGCCAGCAGCTTACAGGGTTCGGGCCAAGAGACCCAGTACTTC. The variable domain in full, with the rest retrieved from reference TRBV7-3 and TRBJ2-5, is GAGVSQTPSNKVTEKGKYVELRCDPISGHTALYWYRQSLGQGPEFLIYFQGTGAADDSGLPNDRFFAVRPEGSVSTLKIQRTERGDSAVYLCASSLQGSGQETQYFGPGTRLLVL.